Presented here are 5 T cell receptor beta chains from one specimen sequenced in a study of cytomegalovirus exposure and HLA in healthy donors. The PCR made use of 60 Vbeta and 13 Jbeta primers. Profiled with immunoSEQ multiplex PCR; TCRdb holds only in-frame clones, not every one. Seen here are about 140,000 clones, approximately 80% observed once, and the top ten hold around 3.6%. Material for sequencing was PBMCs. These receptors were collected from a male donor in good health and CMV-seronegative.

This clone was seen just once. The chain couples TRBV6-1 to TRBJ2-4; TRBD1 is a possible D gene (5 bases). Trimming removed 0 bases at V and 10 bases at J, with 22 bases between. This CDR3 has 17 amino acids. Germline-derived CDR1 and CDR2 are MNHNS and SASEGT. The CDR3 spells CASSEALGLGALFIQYF. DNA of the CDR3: TGTGCCAGCAGTGAAGCATTGGGCCTAGGGGCTCTCTTTATTCAGTACTTC.

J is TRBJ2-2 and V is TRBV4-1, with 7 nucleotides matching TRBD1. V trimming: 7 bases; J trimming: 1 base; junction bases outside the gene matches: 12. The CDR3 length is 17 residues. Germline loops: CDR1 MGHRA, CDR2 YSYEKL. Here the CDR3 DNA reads TGCGCCAGCATCCCCTCGACAGGGACCGGGAACACCGGGGAGCTGTTTTTT. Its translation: CASIPSTGTGNTGELFF.

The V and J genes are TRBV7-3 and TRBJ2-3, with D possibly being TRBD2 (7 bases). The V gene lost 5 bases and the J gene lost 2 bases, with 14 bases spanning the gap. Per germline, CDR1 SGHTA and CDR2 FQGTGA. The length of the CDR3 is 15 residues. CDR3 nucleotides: TGTGCCAGCAGCCGAAGGGGGGGGGCCACAGATACGCAGTATTTT. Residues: CASSRRGGATDTQYF.

CDR3 amino acids: CASSLNRETQYF. In nucleotides, the CDR3 is TGTGCCAGCAGCTTAAACAGAGAGACCCAGTACTTC. The chain is built from TRBV11-3 and TRBJ2-5; D is unclear. The CDR3 loop spans 12 amino acids. V gave up 2 bases and J gave up 4 bases, with 5 bases separating them. The germline gives CDR1 SGHNT, CDR2 YENEEA.

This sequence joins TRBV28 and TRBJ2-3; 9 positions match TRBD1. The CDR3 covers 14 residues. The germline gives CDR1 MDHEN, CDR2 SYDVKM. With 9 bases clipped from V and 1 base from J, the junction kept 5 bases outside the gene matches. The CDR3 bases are TGTGCCAGTGAGGGACAGGGAGGCACAGATACGCAGTATTTT. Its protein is CASEGQGGTDTQYF.